Below are 16 T cell receptor beta chains sequenced from a single sample in a study of CD8+CD57+ T cells in acquired aplastic anemia. Profiling of TCR beta VDJ combinations and CDR3 sequences used genomic DNA as template. TCRdb used MiXCR to reprocess the reads, holding one entry per CDR3 protein. The data contain around 200,000 distinct CDR3 sequences, roughly half of them singletons. The sequenced sample was sorted CD4+, CD8+, or CD8+CD57+ T cells (not recorded which) from PBMCs. All receptors come from a human donor in good health, serving as a control.

This CDR3 is CSVEGTDYGYTF. CDR3 nucleotides: TGCAGCGTTGAAGGGACAGACTATGGCTACACCTTC. This rearrangement joins TRBV29-1 to TRBJ1-2, with D perhaps TRBD1 (6 bases). CDR3 length: 12 amino acids. The V and J ends lost 1 base and 3 bases respectively, with 6 bases between them. Germline lookup yields CDR1 SQVTM and CDR2 ANQGSEA.

This clonotype was counted at least ten times. V is TRBV10-3 and J is TRBJ1-6; 7 bases match TRBD1. CDR3 length equals 19 residues. CDR1 and CDR2 from the germline V gene are ENHRY and SYGVKD. Trimming at V came to 0 bases and at J to 7 bases, leaving 15 bases not matched to a gene. Here the CDR3 reads CAISESDLGTASGNSPLHF. The CDR3, as DNA: TGTGCCATCAGTGAGTCTGATTTGGGGACAGCTTCGGGGAATTCACCCCTCCACTTT.

This clonotype was detected ten times or more. The J gene is TRBJ2-1, the V gene TRBV29-1, with TRBD2 identical over 8 bases. Trimming removed 8 bases from V and 5 bases from J; junction bases left unmatched: 8. The CDR3 is 13 residues long. Germline-derived CDR1 and CDR2 are SQVTM and ANQGSEA. This CDR3 is CSFSGRGDNEQFF. CDR3 bases: TGCAGCTTTTCCGGGAGGGGTGACAATGAGCAGTTCTTC.

The chain uses TRBV19 and TRBJ1-6; 9 nucleotides line up with TRBD1. The germline V gene encodes CDR1 LNHDA and CDR2 SQIVND (reference sequence). V shed 7 bases and J 13 bases; nucleotides not matched to a gene: 5. This CDR3 contains 12 residues. The CDR3 coding sequence is TGTGCCAGTACCCCGGGACAGGGCCCCCTCCACTTT. This gives the protein CASTPGQGPLHF.

This clonotype was observed many times. The V and J genes are TRBV6-5 and TRBJ2-3; D unclear. The germline V gene has CDR1 MNHEY and CDR2 SVGAGI. The CDR3 is 15 residues long. V lost 0 bases and J 6 bases, leaving 13 bases between the germline ends. The CDR3 sequence is CASSYSSSLDDTQYF. CDR3 coding DNA: TGTGCCAGCAGTTACTCGAGTAGTCTCGACGATACGCAGTATTTT.

The chain couples TRBV24-1 to TRBJ1-5; a possible D gene is TRBD1 (5 bases). CDR3 length: 14 amino acids. Per germline, CDR1 KGHDR and CDR2 SFDVKD. V was clipped by 3 bases and J by 5 bases, with 10 bases between them. CDR3 sequence (DNA): TGTGCCACCAGTGATGCTACGGGGCATCAGCCCCAGCATTTT. Its protein product is CATSDATGHQPQHF.

Remarks on this clonotype: It may be a read error: a sequence one base away is much more abundant. The CDR3 coding sequence is TGTGCCTGGAGTCGGGGCAGGTACGATGAGCAGTTCTTC. This codes for CAWSRGRYDEQFF. J is TRBJ2-1 and V is TRBV30, with D possibly called TRBD1 or TRBD2 (5 bases each). CDR3 size: 13 residues. Per the germline V gene, CDR1 is GTSNPN and CDR2 is SVGIG (reference sequence). Deletions cut 2 bases from V and 8 bases from J, with 13 bases between.

V gene TRBV20-1 combines with J gene TRBJ1-4, with TRBD1 matching over 8 bases. The J segment lost 6 bases and the V segment lost 1 base, leaving 4 bases of the junction unmatched. The CDR3 is made up of 14 amino acids. Germline assignment: CDR1 DFQATT and CDR2 SNEGSKA (reference sequence). The CDR3 nucleotides are TGCAGTGCTAGAGTTGTGACAGGGGATGAAAAACTGTTTTTT. This gives the protein CSARVVTGDEKLFF.

The sample holds many counts of this clonotype. The J gene is TRBJ2-3, the V gene TRBV10-3, with 13 positions matching TRBD2. V shed 6 bases and J 4 bases; nucleotides not matched to a gene: 4. The germline gives CDR1 ENHRY, CDR2 SYGVKD. This CDR3 region has 15 residues. CDR3 sequence (DNA): TGTGCCATCAGCGCCACTAGCGGGGGGGCAGATACGCAGTATTTT. As protein: CAISATSGGADTQYF.

In its sample, this clonotype was seen many times. V gene TRBV4-2 combines with J gene TRBJ2-7, with D uncertain. This CDR3 has 17 amino acids. V lost 0 bases, J lost 2 bases, and 17 bases lay in between. Germline V gives CDR1 LGHNA, CDR2 YNFKEQ. CDR3 in amino acids: CASSQDVPHKLPYEQYF. For the CDR3, the DNA is TGTGCCAGCAGCCAAGATGTACCACATAAGCTCCCCTACGAGCAGTACTTC.

Of note for this clonotype: With a much larger clone just one base away, this may be a read error. The genes are TRBV19 and TRBJ2-1; D could derive from TRBD1 or TRBD2 (5 bases each). The CDR3 runs to 14 residues. Germline V gives CDR1 LNHDA, CDR2 SQIVND (reference sequence). The CDR3 loop reads CTSGGRWNYNEQFF. CDR3 in DNA: TGTACCAGTGGGGGTAGGTGGAACTACAATGAGCAGTTCTTC.

V usage is TRBV19 and J usage is TRBJ2-3, with D tentatively TRBD2 (6 bases). The CDR3 has 17 amino acids. Germline CDR1 and CDR2: LNHDA and SQIVND (reference sequence). V was shortened by 1 base and J by 4 bases, with 18 bases between the two germline ends. The CDR3 region is CASSIASTGSSADTQYF. The CDR3 region has the DNA TGTGCCAGTAGTATAGCCTCGACTGGTTCTAGCGCAGATACGCAGTATTTT.

This clonotype was counted between two and nine times. The V gene is TRBV28, the J gene TRBJ1-3; D remains unclear. Germline values: CDR1 MDHEN, CDR2 SYDVKM. With 7 bases removed from V and 4 bases from J, the gap between germline ends came to 11 bases. The CDR3 contains 13 residues. For the CDR3, the DNA is TGTGCCAGCATTGAGGGAGGAGGAAACACCATATATTTT. Translated, it gives CASIEGGGNTIYF.

CDR3 sequence reads: CASSLDLGRVTEAFF. The CDR3 nucleotides read TGTGCCAGCAGCTTAGATCTGGGAAGGGTCACTGAAGCTTTCTTT. V and J are TRBV7-2 and TRBJ1-1; D not certain. The V and J ends lost 1 base and 4 bases respectively, with 13 bases between them. This CDR3 is 15 amino acids long. CDR1 SGHTA and CDR2 FQGNSA come from the germline V gene.

The rearrangement links TRBV19 to TRBJ2-3, with D perhaps TRBD1 or TRBD2 (5 bases each). Per germline, CDR1 LNHDA and CDR2 SQIVND (reference sequence). With 0 bases removed from V and 4 bases from J, the gap between germline ends came to 14 bases. The CDR3 spans 16 residues. CDR3 region: CASSIDRGQGADTQYF. The DNA for the CDR3 is TGTGCCAGTAGTATAGATCGTGGGCAGGGAGCAGATACGCAGTATTTT.

Concerning this clonotype: A much bigger clone sits one base away, suggesting this may be a read error. The chain employs TRBV19 and TRBJ1-1; D not certain. V was shortened by 3 bases and J by 3 bases, with 11 bases between the two germline ends. Per the germline V gene, CDR1 is LNHDA and CDR2 is SQIVND (reference sequence). The CDR3 has 14 amino acids. The CDR3 reads CASSILAMYTEAFF. As DNA, the CDR3 is TGTGCCAGTAGTATTTTAGCGATGTACACTGAAGCTTTCTTT. Using reference TRBV19 and TRBJ1-1 for the parts outside the CDR3, the full variable domain is DGGITQSPKYLFRKEGQNVTLSCEQNLNHDAMYWYRQDPGQGLRLIYYSQIVNDFQKGDIAEGYSVSREKKESFPLTVTSAQKNPTAFYLCASSILAMYTEAFFGQGTRLTVV.